The present T cell receptor beta chain was sequenced within a study of T cell responses to AZD1222 COVID-19 vaccine. Study-level findings and limits: There were mostly white British donors and more females than males, and clonal diversity was possibly underestimated.

The protocol was immunoSEQ multiplex PCR, while the TCRdb copy is restricted to in-frame clones and leaves out a portion. The top ten clones hold more than 2.5% of a sample with roughly 80,000 clones, roughly nine tenths of them seen once. As concerns this clone: The antigen is undetermined.

V lost 3 bases to trimming and J lost 8 bases, with 10 bases between them. Germline CDR1 and CDR2: MGHRA and YSYEKL. The CDR3 runs to 12 residues. The sequence was collected from an adult who received the AZD1222 COVID-19 vaccine. V usage is TRBV4-1 and J usage is TRBJ1-1; a weak D match, TRBD1 (5 bases). Here the sequenced sample was peripheral blood, taken 28 days after the second AZD1222 dose. The CDR3 coding sequence is TGCGCCAGCAGCCACCGGGACGGAGAAGCTTTCTTT. This translates into CASSHRDGEAFF.